The sequence of this T cell receptor (beta chain) was determined in a study of cytomegalovirus exposure and HLA in healthy donors. Study summary: The study's early data release held 80 million to 95 million unique TCRs from HLA-typed donors. Genetic ancestry analysis placed approximately 78% of the 398 donors that were genotyped in the Caucasian-associated cluster.

Study-level points and caveats: In a later analysis, across HLA loci, associated TCR counts were highest for DRB1, lowest for HLA-C. Later analysis showed most CMV-associated TCR beta chains appearing HLA-restricted.

PCR used 60 Vbeta primers and 13 Jbeta primers. The assay was immunoSEQ multiplex PCR, and TCRdb's table has in-frame clones only and misses some. The sample lists 110,000 or so clones, 73% seen once, with around 8.1% in the top ten. As for this clone: Its antigen is not identified.

The germline gives CDR1 MDHEN, CDR2 SYDVKM. The CDR3 extends over 16 amino acids. The germline V and J ends were trimmed by 6 bases and 5 bases, with 20 bases remaining between them. This clonotype originated in a man aged 40-55 years in good health and CMV-seronegative. The material sequenced was PBMCs. The V call is TRBV28, the J call TRBJ1-5, with D possibly matching TRBD1 (6 bases). The CDR3 is CASRRGPGEGDQPQHF. The CDR3 DNA follows: TGTGCCAGCAGAAGAGGCCCAGGGGAGGGAGATCAGCCCCAGCATTTT. The entire variable domain, with the rest obtained from reference TRBV28 and TRBJ1-5, is as follows: DVKVTQSSRYLVKRTGEKVFLECVQDMDHENMFWYRQDPGLGLRLIYFSYDVKMKEKGDIPEGYSVSREKKERFSLILESASTNQTSMYLCASRRGPGEGDQPQHFGDGTRLSIL.